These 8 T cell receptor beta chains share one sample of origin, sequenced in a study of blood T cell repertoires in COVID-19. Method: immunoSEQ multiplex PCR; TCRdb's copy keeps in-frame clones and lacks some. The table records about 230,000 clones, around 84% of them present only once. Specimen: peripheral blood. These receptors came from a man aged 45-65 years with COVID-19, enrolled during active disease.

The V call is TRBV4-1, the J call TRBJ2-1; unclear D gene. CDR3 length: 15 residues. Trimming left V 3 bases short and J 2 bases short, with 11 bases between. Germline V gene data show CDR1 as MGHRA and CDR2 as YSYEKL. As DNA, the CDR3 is TGCGCCAGCAGCCACCCCCTGGGCCCCTACAATGAGCAGTTCTTC. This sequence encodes CASSHPLGPYNEQFF.

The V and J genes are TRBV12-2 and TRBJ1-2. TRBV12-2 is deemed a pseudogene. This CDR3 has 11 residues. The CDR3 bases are TGTGCCCCGGGGAATTTCTATGGCTACACCTTC. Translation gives CAPGNFYGYTF.

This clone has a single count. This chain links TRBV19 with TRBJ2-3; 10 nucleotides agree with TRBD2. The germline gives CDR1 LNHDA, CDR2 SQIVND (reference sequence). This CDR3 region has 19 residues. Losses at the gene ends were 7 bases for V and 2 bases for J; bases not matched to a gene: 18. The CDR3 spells CASKPRVAGGHQHTDTQYF. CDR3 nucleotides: TGTGCCAGTAAACCCCGAGTAGCGGGGGGCCACCAACACACAGATACGCAGTATTTT.

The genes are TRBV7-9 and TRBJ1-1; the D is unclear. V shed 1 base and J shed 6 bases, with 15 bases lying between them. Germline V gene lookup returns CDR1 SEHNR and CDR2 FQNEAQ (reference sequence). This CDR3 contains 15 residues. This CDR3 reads CASSLGSPQFSEAFF. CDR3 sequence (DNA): TGTGCCAGCAGCTTAGGCTCTCCACAGTTCTCTGAAGCTTTCTTT.

CDR3 DNA sequence: TGTGCCAGCAGCGGACAGGGGAGGAATCAGCCCCAGCATTTT. Encoded protein: CASSGQGRNQPQHF. This chain connects TRBV6-1 to TRBJ1-5, with 9 positions matching TRBD1. There are 14 residues in the CDR3. Germline assignment: CDR1 MNHNS and CDR2 SASEGT. With V trimmed by 6 bases and J by 4 bases, 4 bases remained unmatched.

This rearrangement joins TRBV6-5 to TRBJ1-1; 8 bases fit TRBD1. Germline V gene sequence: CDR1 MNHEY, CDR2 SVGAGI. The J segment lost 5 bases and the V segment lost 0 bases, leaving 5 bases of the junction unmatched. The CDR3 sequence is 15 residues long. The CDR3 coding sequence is TGTGCCAGCAGTTACTCTCAGGGGGCATGGACTGAAGCTTTCTTT. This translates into CASSYSQGAWTEAFF.

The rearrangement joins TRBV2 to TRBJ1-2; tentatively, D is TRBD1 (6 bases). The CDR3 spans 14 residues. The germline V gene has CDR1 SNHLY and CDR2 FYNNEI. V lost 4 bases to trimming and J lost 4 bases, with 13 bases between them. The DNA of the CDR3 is TGTGCCAGCAGTGCTGGGCTAGGGGGCTATGGCTACACCTTC. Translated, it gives CASSAGLGGYGYTF.

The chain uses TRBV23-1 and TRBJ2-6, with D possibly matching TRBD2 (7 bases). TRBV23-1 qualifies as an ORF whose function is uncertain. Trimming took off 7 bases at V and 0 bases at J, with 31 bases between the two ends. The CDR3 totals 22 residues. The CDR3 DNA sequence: TGCGCCAGCAACCCGCCGGGGGGCTTGGGGGGCCTCATTTTCTCTGGGGCCAACGTCCTGACTTTC. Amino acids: CASNPPGGLGGLIFSGANVLTF.